This record looks at one T cell receptor (beta chain) sequence and its context. Its antigen is undetermined. This specimen comes from a study of cytomegalovirus exposure and HLA in healthy donors. The germline V gene encodes CDR1 SGHVS and CDR2 FNYEAQ. V dropped 1 base and J dropped 3 bases, with 9 bases sitting between them. This CDR3 has 14 residues. General study findings and limits: Later, an analysis found that TCR clusters from the first cohort tended to co-occur in the 90 to 150 validation repertoires.

Sequencing used immunoSEQ multiplex PCR; TCRdb keeps in-frame clones, though not all of them. The sample has more than 90,000 clones; roughly 88% are singletons. Sequenced sample: PBMCs. The receptor was isolated from a man between 18 and 29 years old in good health and CMV-seronegative. The V and J genes are TRBV7-6 and TRBJ1-2; possibly TRBD1 for D (5 bases). This CDR3 reads CASSLVGPDYGYTF. In DNA form, the CDR3 reads TGTGCCAGCAGCTTAGTGGGGCCTGACTATGGCTACACCTTC.